Below, 10 T cell receptor beta chains from the same sample are listed, as sequenced in a study of blood T cell repertoires in COVID-19. Sequencing was performed with immunoSEQ multiplex PCR; in TCRdb, only in-frame clones are kept and a portion is missing. The data contain more than 150,000 clones, 75% to 85% of them singletons. The sequencing sample was made of peripheral blood. The receptors stem from a woman of 80 years or more with COVID-19, enrolled during active disease.

The genes are TRBV28 and TRBJ2-5; D remains ambiguous. The V end lost 8 bases, the J end lost 0 bases, and 10 bases lay between the germline ends. This CDR3 spans 13 amino acids. The germline V gene encodes CDR1 MDHEN and CDR2 SYDVKM. DNA of the CDR3: TGTGCCAGCCGGCGGCAGAACCAAGAGACCCAGTACTTC. Its protein product is CASRRQNQETQYF.

V and J are TRBV27 and TRBJ1-6, with D possibly being TRBD1 (6 bases). This CDR3 spans 13 amino acids. The germline V gene has CDR1 MNHEY and CDR2 SMNVEV (reference sequence). V was trimmed by 3 bases and J by 9 bases, leaving 9 bases between them. The DNA of the CDR3 is TGTGCCAGCAGTTTTGAAGGGGGTTCACCCCTCCACTTT. Translating it yields CASSFEGGSPLHF.

This clone appeared a single time. V is TRBV29-1 and J is TRBJ2-7; 9 nucleotides align to TRBD2. There are 15 residues in the CDR3. Germline V gives CDR1 SQVTM, CDR2 ANQGSEA. V dropped 0 bases and J dropped 4; count of bases not matched to a gene: 7. CDR3 sequence: CSVEDPAGGFYEQYF. The CDR3 DNA follows: TGCAGCGTTGAAGATCCGGCGGGAGGGTTTTACGAGCAGTACTTC.

This rearrangement joins TRBV2 to TRBJ1-4, with a possible D match to TRBD1 (6 bases). There are 17 residues in the CDR3. Germline V gene data show CDR1 as SNHLY and CDR2 as FYNNEI. The germline V and J ends were trimmed by 0 bases and 7 bases, with 18 bases remaining between them. CDR3 loop: CASSEAAGAGRPEKLFF. For the CDR3, the DNA is TGTGCCAGCAGTGAAGCGGCAGGGGCAGGGCGTCCTGAAAAACTGTTTTTT.

The chain employs TRBV24-1 and TRBJ1-1, with 8 bases aligning to TRBD1. V was pared by 2 bases and J by 4 bases, with 5 bases of the junction left unmatched. The CDR3 covers 15 residues. Germline loops: CDR1 KGHDR, CDR2 SFDVKD. The CDR3 loop is CATSDSQGAATEAFF. CDR3 sequence (DNA): TGTGCCACCAGTGATTCCCAGGGGGCCGCCACTGAAGCTTTCTTT.

CDR3 DNA: TGTGCCAGCAGCTTAACTAGCACAGATACGCAGTATTTT. This sequence encodes CASSLTSTDTQYF. The genes are TRBV5-4 and TRBJ2-3; D uncertain. The ends were cut back, 2 bases at V and 0 bases at J, with 4 bases in the middle. This CDR3 has 13 amino acids. Looked up from germline, CDR1 is SGHNT and CDR2 is YYREEE (reference sequence).

J is TRBJ2-2 and V is TRBV5-4; D call uncertain. This CDR3 has 14 residues. V lost 2 bases and J 1 base, leaving 6 bases between the germline ends. Germline V lookup: CDR1 SGHNT, CDR2 YYREEE (reference sequence). CDR3 DNA sequence: TGTGCCAGCAGCTTCGCCAGGAACACCGGGGAGCTGTTTTTT. Translating gives CASSFARNTGELFF.

This chain uses TRBV21-1 with TRBJ2-3; the table gives TRBD1 as D, unverified against the DNA. TRBV21-1 counts as a pseudogene. The CDR3 contains 14 residues. Written as DNA, the CDR3 is TGTGCCTTCTCTGGACAGGGGGGCACAGATACGCAGTATTTT. Translating gives CAFSGQGGTDTQYF.

The CDR3 reads CSVDRDSLNHSGANVLTF. The CDR3 DNA reads TGCAGCGTTGACAGGGACAGCCTAAACCATTCTGGGGCCAACGTCCTGACTTTC. The chain couples TRBV29-1 to TRBJ2-6; 7 bases are a match to TRBD1. Looked up from germline, CDR1 is SQVTM and CDR2 is ANQGSEA. The ends lost 3 bases at V and 1 base at J; junction bases unmatched: 12. The CDR3 is 18 residues long.

The V gene is TRBV30, the J gene TRBJ2-7, with 9 nucleotides matching TRBD1. This CDR3 is 16 amino acids long. J gave up 7 bases and V 3 bases, and 16 bases lay outside the gene matches. Germline CDR1 is GTSNPN and CDR2 is SVGIG (reference sequence). This CDR3 reads CAWRPGYGQGTGEQYF. CDR3 bases: TGTGCCTGGAGGCCCGGTTATGGACAGGGGACGGGGGAGCAGTACTTC.